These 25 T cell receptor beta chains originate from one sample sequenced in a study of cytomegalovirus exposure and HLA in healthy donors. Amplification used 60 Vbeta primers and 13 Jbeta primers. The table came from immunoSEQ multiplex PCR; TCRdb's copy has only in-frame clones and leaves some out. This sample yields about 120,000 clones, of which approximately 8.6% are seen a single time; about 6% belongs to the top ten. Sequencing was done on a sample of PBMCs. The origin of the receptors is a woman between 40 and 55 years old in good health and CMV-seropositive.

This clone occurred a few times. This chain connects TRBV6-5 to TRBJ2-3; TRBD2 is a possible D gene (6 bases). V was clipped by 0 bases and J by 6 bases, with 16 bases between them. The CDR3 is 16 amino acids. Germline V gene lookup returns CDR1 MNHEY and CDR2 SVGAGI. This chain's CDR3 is CASSYSPLANGDTQYF. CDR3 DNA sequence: TGTGCCAGCAGTTACTCGCCCCTAGCGAATGGGGATACGCAGTATTTT.

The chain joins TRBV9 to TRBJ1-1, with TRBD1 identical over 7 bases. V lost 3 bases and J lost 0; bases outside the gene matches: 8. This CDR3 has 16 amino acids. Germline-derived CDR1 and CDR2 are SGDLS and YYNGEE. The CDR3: CASSARTGNLNTEAFF. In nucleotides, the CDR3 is TGTGCCAGCAGCGCTCGGACAGGAAATTTGAACACTGAAGCTTTCTTT.

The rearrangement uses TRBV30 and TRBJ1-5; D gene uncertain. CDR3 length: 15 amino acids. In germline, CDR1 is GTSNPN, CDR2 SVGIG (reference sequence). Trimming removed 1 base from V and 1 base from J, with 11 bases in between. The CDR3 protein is CAWSDGVRSNQPQHF. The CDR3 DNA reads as TGTGCCTGGAGTGACGGGGTTAGGAGCAATCAGCCCCAGCATTTT.

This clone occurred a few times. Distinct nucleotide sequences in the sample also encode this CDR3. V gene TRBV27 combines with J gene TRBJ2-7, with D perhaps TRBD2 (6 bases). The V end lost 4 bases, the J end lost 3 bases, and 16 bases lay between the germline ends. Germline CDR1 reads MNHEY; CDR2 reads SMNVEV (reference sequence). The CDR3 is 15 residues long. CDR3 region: CASSSRLVGGYEQYF. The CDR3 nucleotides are TGTGCCAGCAGTTCCAGACTAGTTGGCGGCTACGAGCAGTACTTC.

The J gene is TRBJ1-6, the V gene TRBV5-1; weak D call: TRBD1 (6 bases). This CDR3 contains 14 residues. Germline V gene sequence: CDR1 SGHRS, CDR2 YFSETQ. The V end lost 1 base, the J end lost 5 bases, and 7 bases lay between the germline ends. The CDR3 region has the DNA TGCGCCAGCAGCTTGACAGGGAATAATTCACCCCTCCACTTT. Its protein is CASSLTGNNSPLHF. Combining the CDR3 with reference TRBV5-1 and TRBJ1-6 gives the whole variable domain KAGVTQTPRYLIKTRGQQVTLSCSPISGHRSVSWYQQTPGQGLQFLFEYFSETQRNKGNFPGRFSGRQFSNSRSEMNVSTLELGDSALYLCASSLTGNNSPLHFGNGTRLTVT.

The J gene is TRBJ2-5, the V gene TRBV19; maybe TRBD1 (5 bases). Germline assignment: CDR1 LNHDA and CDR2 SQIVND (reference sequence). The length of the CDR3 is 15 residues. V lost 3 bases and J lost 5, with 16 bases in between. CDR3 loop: CASSIPGRAQETQYF. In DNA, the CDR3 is TGTGCCAGTAGTATCCCGGGCAGGGCCCAGGAGACCCAGTACTTC.

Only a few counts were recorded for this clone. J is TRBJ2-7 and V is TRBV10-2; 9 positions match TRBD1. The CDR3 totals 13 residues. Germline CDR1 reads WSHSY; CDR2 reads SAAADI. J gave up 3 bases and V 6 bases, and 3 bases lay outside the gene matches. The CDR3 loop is CASSGQGNYEQYF. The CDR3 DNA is TGCGCCAGCAGCGGACAGGGGAACTACGAGCAGTACTTC.

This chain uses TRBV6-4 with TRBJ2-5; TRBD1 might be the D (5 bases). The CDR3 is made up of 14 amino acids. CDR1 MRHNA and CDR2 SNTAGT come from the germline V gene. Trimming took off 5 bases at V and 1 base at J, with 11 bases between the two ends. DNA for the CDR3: TGTGCCAGCAGTTCTCAGGGCGGCCAAGAGACCCAGTACTTC. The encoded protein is CASSSQGGQETQYF.

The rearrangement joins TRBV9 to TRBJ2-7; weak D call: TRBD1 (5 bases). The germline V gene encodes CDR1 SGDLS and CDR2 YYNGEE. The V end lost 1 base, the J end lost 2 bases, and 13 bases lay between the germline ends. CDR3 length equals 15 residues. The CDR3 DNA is TGTGCCAGCAGCGTAAGCACAGGAGTGGCCTACGAGCAGTACTTC. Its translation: CASSVSTGVAYEQYF.

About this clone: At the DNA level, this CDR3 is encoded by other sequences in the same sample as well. The CDR3 bases are TGTGCCAGCAGTGGAATGGGTAGGGACTTCTATGGCTACACCTTC. It yields the protein CASSGMGRDFYGYTF. The gene calls are TRBV25-1 and TRBJ1-2; D possibly corresponds to TRBD1 (5 bases). Trimming shortened V by 4 bases and J by 4 bases, and 16 bases separated the two germline ends. Germline CDR1 MGHDK, CDR2 SYGVNS. This CDR3 is built from 15 residues.

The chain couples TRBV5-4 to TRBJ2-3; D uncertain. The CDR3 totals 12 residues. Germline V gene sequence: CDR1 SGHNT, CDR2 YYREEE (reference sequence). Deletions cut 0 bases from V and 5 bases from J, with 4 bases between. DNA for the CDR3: TGTGCCAGCAGCTTGGTCCTAGATACGCAGTATTTT. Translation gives CASSLVLDTQYF.

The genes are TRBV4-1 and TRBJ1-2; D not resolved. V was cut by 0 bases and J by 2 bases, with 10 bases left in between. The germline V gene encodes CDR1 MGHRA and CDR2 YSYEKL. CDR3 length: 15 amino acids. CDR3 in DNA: TGCGCCAGCAGCCAAGATGCATCGGGGAACTATGGCTACACCTTC. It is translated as CASSQDASGNYGYTF.

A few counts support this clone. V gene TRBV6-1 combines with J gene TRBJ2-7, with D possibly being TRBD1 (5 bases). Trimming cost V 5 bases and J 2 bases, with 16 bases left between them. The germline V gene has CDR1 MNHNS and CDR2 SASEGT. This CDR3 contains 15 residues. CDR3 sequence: CASSNPTEPPYEQYF. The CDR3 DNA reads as TGTGCCAGCAGTAATCCGACAGAGCCCCCCTACGAGCAGTACTTC.

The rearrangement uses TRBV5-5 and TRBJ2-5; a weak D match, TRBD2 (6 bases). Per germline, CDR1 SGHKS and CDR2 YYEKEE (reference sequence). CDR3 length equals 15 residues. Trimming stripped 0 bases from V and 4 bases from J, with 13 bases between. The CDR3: CASSLGGGGAETQYF. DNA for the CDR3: TGTGCCAGCAGCTTGGGAGGTGGAGGGGCAGAGACCCAGTACTTC. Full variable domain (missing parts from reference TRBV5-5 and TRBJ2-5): DAGVTQSPTHLIKTRGQQVTLRCSPISGHKSVSWYQQVLGQGPQFIFQYYEKEERGRGNFPDRFSARQFPNYSSELNVNALLLGDSALYLCASSLGGGGAETQYFGPGTRLLVL.

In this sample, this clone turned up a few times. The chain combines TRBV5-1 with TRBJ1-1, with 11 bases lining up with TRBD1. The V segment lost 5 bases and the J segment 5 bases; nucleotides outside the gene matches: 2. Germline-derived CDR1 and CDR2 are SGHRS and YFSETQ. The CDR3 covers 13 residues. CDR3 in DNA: TGCGCCAGCAGGGACAGGGGGCAGACTGAAGCTTTCTTT. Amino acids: CASRDRGQTEAFF. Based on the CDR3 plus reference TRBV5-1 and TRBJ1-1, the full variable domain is KAGVTQTPRYLIKTRGQQVTLSCSPISGHRSVSWYQQTPGQGLQFLFEYFSETQRNKGNFPGRFSGRQFSNSRSEMNVSTLELGDSALYLCASRDRGQTEAFFGQGTRLTVV.

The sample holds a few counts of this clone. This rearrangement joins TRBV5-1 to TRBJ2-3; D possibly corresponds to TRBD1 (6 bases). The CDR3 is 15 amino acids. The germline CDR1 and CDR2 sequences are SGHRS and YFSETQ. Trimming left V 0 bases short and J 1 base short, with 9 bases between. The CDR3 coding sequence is TGCGCCAGCAGCTTGGGGGACATCCGCACAGATACGCAGTATTTT. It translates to CASSLGDIRTDTQYF.

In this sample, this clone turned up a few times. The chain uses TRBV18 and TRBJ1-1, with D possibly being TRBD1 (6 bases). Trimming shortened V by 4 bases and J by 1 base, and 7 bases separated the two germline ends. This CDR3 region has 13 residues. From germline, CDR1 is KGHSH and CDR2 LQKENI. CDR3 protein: CASSQQGNTEAFF. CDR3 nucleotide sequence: TGTGCCAGCTCACAACAGGGGAACACTGAAGCTTTCTTT.

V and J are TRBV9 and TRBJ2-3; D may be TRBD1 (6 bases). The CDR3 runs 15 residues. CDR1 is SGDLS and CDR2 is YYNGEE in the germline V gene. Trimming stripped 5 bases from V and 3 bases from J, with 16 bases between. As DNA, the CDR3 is TGTGCCAGCAGAATACAGGGCCTCGTTACAGATACGCAGTATTTT. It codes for CASRIQGLVTDTQYF.

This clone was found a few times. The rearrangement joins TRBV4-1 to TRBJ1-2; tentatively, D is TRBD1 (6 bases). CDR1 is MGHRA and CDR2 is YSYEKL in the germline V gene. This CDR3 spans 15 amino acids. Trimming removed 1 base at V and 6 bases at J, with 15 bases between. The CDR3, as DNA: TGCGCCAGCAGCCAAGTAGGGCTTGCAGGGGATGGCTACACCTTC. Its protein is CASSQVGLAGDGYTF.

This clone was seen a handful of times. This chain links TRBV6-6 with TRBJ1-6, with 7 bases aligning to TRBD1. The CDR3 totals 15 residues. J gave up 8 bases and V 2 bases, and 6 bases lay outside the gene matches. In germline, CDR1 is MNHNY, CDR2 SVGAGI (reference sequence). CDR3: CASSYVDREDSPLHF. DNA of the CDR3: TGTGCCAGCAGTTACGTAGACAGGGAGGATTCACCCCTCCACTTT.

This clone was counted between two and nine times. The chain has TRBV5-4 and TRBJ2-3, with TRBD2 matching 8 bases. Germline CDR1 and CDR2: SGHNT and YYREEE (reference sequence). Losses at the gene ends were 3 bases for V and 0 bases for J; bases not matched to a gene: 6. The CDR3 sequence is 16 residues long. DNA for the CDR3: TGTGCCAGCAGCTCCGCGGGGGGCTGGAGCACAGATACGCAGTATTTT. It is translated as CASSSAGGWSTDTQYF. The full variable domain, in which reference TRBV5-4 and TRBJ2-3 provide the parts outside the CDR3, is ETGVTQSPTHLIKTRGQQVTLRCSSQSGHNTVSWYQQALGQGPQFIFQYYREEENGRGNFPPRFSGLQFPNYSSELNVNALELDDSALYLCASSSAGGWSTDTQYFGPGTRLTVL.

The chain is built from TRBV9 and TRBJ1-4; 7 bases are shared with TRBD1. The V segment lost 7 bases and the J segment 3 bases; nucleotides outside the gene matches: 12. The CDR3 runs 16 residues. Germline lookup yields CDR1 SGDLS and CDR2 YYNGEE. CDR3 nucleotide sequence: TGTGCCAGCTCGGCTGATCCCGGGACAGCTAATGAAAAACTGTTTTTT. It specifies CASSADPGTANEKLFF.

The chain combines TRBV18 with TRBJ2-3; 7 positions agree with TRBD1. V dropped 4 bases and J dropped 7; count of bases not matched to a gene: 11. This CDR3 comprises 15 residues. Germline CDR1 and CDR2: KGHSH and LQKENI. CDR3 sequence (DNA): TGTGCCAGCTCACAGCTGGGACAGTCAATTAATACGCAGTATTTT. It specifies CASSQLGQSINTQYF.

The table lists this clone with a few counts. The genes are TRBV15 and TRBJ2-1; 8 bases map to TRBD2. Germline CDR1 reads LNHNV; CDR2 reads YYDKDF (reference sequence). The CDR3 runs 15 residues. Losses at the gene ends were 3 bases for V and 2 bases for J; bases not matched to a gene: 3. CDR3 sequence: CATSRERGPYNEQFF. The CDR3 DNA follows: TGTGCCACCAGCAGGGAGCGGGGGCCCTACAATGAGCAGTTCTTC.

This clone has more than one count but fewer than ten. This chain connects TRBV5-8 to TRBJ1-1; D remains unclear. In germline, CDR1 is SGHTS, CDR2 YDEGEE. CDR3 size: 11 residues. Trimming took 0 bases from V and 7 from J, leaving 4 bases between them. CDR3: CASSLVSEAFF. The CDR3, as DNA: TGTGCCAGCAGCTTGGTCAGTGAAGCTTTCTTT. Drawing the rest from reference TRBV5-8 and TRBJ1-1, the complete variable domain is EAGVTQSPTHLIKTRGQQATLRCSPISGHTSVYWYQQALGLGLQFLLWYDEGEERNRGNFPPRFSGRQFPNYSSELNVNALELEDSALYLCASSLVSEAFFGQGTRLTVV.